This entry lists 5 T cell receptor beta chains sequenced from one sample in a study of blood T cell repertoires in COVID-19. Generated by immunoSEQ multiplex PCR, the TCRdb table keeps only in-frame clones and is missing some. Here the sample spans 200,000 to 250,000 clones, around 80% being singletons. The sample consisted of peripheral blood. The receptor source for this set is a woman aged 70-85 years with acute or convalescent COVID-19.

The CDR3 coding sequence is TGTGCCAGCGGAAGACAGGGTACGGCTGGAAATGAGCAGTTCTTC. As protein: CASGRQGTAGNEQFF. The chain links TRBV27 to TRBJ2-1; 7 bases are a match to TRBD1. The CDR3 extends over 15 amino acids. Per the germline V gene, CDR1 is MNHEY and CDR2 is SMNVEV (reference sequence). After removal of 8 bases from V and 7 bases from J, the junction contained 14 bases not matched to a gene.

This chain's CDR3 is CASRLRVEGQGESGELFF. Written as DNA, the CDR3 is TGCGCCAGCAGACTACGTGTTGAAGGACAGGGGGAATCCGGGGAGCTGTTTTTT. The genes are TRBV5-1 and TRBJ2-2; 10 bases are a match to TRBD1. The CDR3 spans 18 residues. With V trimmed by 5 bases and J by 6 bases, 16 bases remained unmatched. Germline assignment: CDR1 SGHRS and CDR2 YFSETQ.

The chain carries TRBV24-1 and TRBJ2-7, with TRBD1 identical over 7 bases. Germline V gives CDR1 KGHDR, CDR2 SFDVKD. The junction had 9 bases not matched to a gene; V was cut back by 5 bases and J by 0 bases. The CDR3 spans 16 residues. The CDR3, as DNA: TGTGCCACCAGTGGTACCGGGACAGAAAGCTCCTACGAGCAGTACTTC. Translating gives CATSGTGTESSYEQYF.

The chain combines TRBV30 with TRBJ2-7, with no clear D. From germline, CDR1 is GTSNPN and CDR2 SVGIG (reference sequence). V was trimmed by 4 bases and J by 6 bases, leaving 13 bases between them. This CDR3 is 12 amino acids long. CDR3 region: CAWTVHSGEQYF. CDR3 nucleotides: TGTGCCTGGACAGTCCATTCGGGCGAGCAGTACTTC. Full variable domain (remainder filled in from reference TRBV30 and TRBJ2-7): SQTIHQWPATLVQPVGSPLSLECTVEGTSNPNLYWYRQAAGRGLQLLFYSVGIGQISSEVPQNLSASRPQDRQFILSSKKLLLSDSGFYLCAWTVHSGEQYFGPGTRLTVT.

The chain combines TRBV3-1 (or the pseudogene TRBV3-2) with TRBJ2-5; D is possibly TRBD2 (6 bases). Trimming took 4 bases from V and 5 from J, leaving 11 bases between them. Germline values: CDR1 LGHDT, CDR2 YNNKEL (reference sequence). The CDR3 spans 13 residues. The DNA for the CDR3 is TGTGCCAGCAGCCGTCGGGCGGGGGAGACCCAGTACTTC. Translating it yields CASSRRAGETQYF.